The present T cell receptor beta chain was sequenced within a study of blood T cell repertoires in COVID-19. Under the authors' procedure: It was from reference gene primer amplification that nucleated cell counts were estimated. The data were produced by immunoSEQ multiplex PCR, yet TCRdb's version contains in-frame clones alone and is incomplete. For V, J and clone size, that table is used; D and trimming come from the DNA. The sample holds about 160,000 clones, around nine tenths seen once. The V end lost 7 bases, the J end lost 10 bases, and 10 bases lay between the germline ends. Germline values: CDR1 SNHLY, CDR2 FYNNEI. The CDR3 is made up of 10 amino acids. Individuals aged roughly 18 to 100 years were recruited from 24 US areas. The recovered donors of Cohort 3 showed two negative PCRs, clearance, or symptom resolution.

The chain has TRBV2 and TRBJ1-1; D not resolved. The receptor comes from a woman aged 45-59 years who had recovered from COVID-19. The source material was PBMCs or T cells enriched from blood (not recorded which). The CDR3 loop reads CASMAWAAFF. In DNA, the CDR3 is TGTGCCAGCATGGCCTGGGCAGCTTTCTTT. The whole variable domain, remainder taken from reference TRBV2 and TRBJ1-1, is EPEVTQTPSHQVTQMGQEVILRCVPISNHLYFYWYRQILGQKVEFLVSFYNNEISEKSEIFDDQFSVERPDGSNFTLKIRSTKLEDSAMYFCASMAWAAFFGQGTRLTVV.